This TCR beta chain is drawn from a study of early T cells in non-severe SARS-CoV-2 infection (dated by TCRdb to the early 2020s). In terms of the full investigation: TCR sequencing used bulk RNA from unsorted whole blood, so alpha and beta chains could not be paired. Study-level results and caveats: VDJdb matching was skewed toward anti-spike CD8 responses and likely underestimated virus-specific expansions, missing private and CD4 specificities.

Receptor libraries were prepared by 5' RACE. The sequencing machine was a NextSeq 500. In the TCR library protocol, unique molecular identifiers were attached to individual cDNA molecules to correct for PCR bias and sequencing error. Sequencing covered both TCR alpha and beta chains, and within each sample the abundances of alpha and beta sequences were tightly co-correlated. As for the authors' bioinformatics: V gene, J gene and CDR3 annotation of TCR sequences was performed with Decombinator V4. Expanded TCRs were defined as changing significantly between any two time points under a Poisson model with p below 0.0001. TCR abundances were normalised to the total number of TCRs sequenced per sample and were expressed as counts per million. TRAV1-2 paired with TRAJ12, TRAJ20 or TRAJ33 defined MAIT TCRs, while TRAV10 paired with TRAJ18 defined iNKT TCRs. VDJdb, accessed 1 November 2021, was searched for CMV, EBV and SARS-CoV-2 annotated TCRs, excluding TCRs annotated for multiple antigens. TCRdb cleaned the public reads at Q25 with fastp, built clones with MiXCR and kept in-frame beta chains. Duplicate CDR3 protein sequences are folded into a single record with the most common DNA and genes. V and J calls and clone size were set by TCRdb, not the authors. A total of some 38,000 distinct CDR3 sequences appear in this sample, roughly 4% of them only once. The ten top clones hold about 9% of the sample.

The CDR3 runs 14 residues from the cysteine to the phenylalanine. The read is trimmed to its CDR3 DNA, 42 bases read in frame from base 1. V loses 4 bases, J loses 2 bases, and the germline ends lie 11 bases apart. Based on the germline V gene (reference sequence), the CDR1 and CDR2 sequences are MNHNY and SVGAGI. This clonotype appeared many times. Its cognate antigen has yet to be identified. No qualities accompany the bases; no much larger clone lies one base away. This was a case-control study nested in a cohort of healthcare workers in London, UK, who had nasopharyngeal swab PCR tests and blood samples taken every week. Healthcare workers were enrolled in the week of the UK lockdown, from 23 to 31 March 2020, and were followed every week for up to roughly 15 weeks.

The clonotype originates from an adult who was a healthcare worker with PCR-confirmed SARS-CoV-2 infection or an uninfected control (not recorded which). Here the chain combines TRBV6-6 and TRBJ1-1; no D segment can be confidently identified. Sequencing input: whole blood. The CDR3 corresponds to CASSSAGANTEAFF. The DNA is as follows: TGTGCCAGCAGTTCTGCCGGAGCCAACACTGAAGCTTTCTTT.